The 14 T cell receptor beta chains presented below share a single source sample, sequenced in a study of cytomegalovirus exposure and HLA in healthy donors. The data were produced by immunoSEQ multiplex PCR, yet TCRdb's version contains in-frame clones alone and is incomplete. There are over 150,000 clones in the sample; around 88% occur only once, and 20% to 25% lies in the top ten. Sequenced material: PBMCs. These receptors all stem from a man between 18 and 29 years old in good health and CMV-seropositive.

V usage is TRBV11-2 and J usage is TRBJ1-1; TRBD1 agrees at 7 bases. CDR3 length: 13 amino acids. V gave up 5 bases and J gave up 5 bases; unmatched junction bases: 5. CDR1 is SGHAT, CDR2 FQNNGV, per germline. In DNA, the CDR3 is TGTGCCAGCAGCCCACAGGGGTGGACTGAAGCTTTCTTT. Encoded protein: CASSPQGWTEAFF.

This chain joins TRBV19 and TRBJ2-7, with 9 bases that match TRBD1. The CDR3 totals 15 residues. J gave up 5 bases and V 0 bases, and 5 bases lay outside the gene matches. The germline V gene encodes CDR1 LNHDA and CDR2 SQIVND (reference sequence). The CDR3 here is CASSIEGTGLHEQYF. The CDR3 region has the DNA TGTGCCAGTAGTATAGAAGGGACAGGGCTCCACGAGCAGTACTTC.

V and J are TRBV18 and TRBJ2-3; 7 bases agree with TRBD1. In germline, CDR1 is KGHSH, CDR2 LQKENI. The CDR3 has 16 residues. Trimming cost V 5 bases and J 1 base; bases outside gene matches: 9. CDR3 loop: CASSSDRAGGTDTQYF. The CDR3 DNA follows: TGTGCCAGCTCATCCGACAGGGCGGGTGGCACAGATACGCAGTATTTT.

V is TRBV4-3 and J is TRBJ2-7, with 9 bases matching TRBD1. The germline V gene has CDR1 LGHNA and CDR2 YSLEER. This CDR3 has 16 residues. After removal of 4 bases from V and 0 bases from J, the junction contained 7 bases not matched to a gene. The DNA for the CDR3 is TGCGCCAGCAGCCGCCGACAGGGGGTACTCTCCTACGAGCAGTACTTC. Protein sequence: CASSRRQGVLSYEQYF.

This clone was picked up a small number of times. V usage is TRBV18 and J usage is TRBJ2-7; D perhaps matches TRBD1 (5 bases). Deletions cut 2 bases from V and 7 bases from J, with 9 bases between. The CDR3 is made up of 12 amino acids. Germline-derived CDR1 and CDR2 are KGHSH and LQKENI. The CDR3 nucleotides read TGTGCCAGCTCACCAGACAGTCCAGAGCAGTACTTC. Amino acid sequence: CASSPDSPEQYF.

This clone appeared a single time. This chain links TRBV28 with TRBJ1-2; 8 bases are shared with TRBD1. V lost 6 bases to trimming and J lost 8 bases; unmatched junction nucleotides: 8. The CDR3 extends over 13 amino acids. The V gene's germline CDR1 is MDHEN and CDR2 SYDVKM. CDR3 loop: CASSLLQGEGYTF. The CDR3 coding sequence is TGTGCCAGCAGCCTATTACAGGGGGAAGGCTACACCTTC.

V and J are TRBV27 and TRBJ2-7; tentative D call: TRBD2 (5 bases). The germline V gene encodes CDR1 MNHEY and CDR2 SMNVEV (reference sequence). V shed 8 bases and J shed 3 bases, with 20 bases lying between them. The CDR3 covers 15 residues. The CDR3 sequence is CASAEGRAGVYEQYF. The CDR3 DNA reads TGTGCCAGCGCCGAAGGTAGGGCCGGGGTCTACGAGCAGTACTTC.

The CDR3 DNA reads as TGTGCCAGCAGCCAAGATGACAGGCCCCCGAAACAGTTCTTC. It yields the protein CASSQDDRPPKQFF. This rearrangement joins TRBV4-2 to TRBJ2-1, with a tentative D call TRBD1 (6 bases). Germline V gene sequence: CDR1 LGHNA, CDR2 YNFKEQ. V was clipped by 0 bases and J by 13 bases, with 16 bases between them. The CDR3 has 14 amino acids.

The chain is built from TRBV5-1 and TRBJ1-2, with 7 nucleotides matching TRBD1. Germline values: CDR1 SGHRS, CDR2 YFSETQ. The length of the CDR3 is 16 residues. Losses at the gene ends were 1 base for V and 4 bases for J; bases not matched to a gene: 10. CDR3 in amino acids: CASSLSILGGSYGYTF. The CDR3, as DNA: TGCGCCAGCAGCTTGTCAATCTTAGGGGGCAGCTATGGCTACACCTTC.

The chain recombines TRBV6-6 with TRBJ2-1, with D tentatively TRBD1 (6 bases). Germline lookup yields CDR1 MNHNY and CDR2 SVGAGI (reference sequence). The CDR3 extends over 15 amino acids. Trimming removed 6 bases at V and 8 bases at J, with 20 bases between. The CDR3 protein is CASSSFLGARDEQFF. DNA for the CDR3: TGTGCCAGCAGCAGCTTCCTGGGGGCTCGGGATGAGCAGTTCTTC.

CDR3 DNA: TGCGCCAGCAGCTTGGCCCCCAGCGGGACCTACAATGAGCAGTTCTTC. It codes for CASSLAPSGTYNEQFF. The chain couples TRBV5-1 to TRBJ2-1, with 7 nucleotides matching TRBD2. There are 16 residues in the CDR3. Germline lookup yields CDR1 SGHRS and CDR2 YFSETQ. The ends lost 0 bases at V and 2 bases at J; junction bases unmatched: 5.

This chain uses TRBV6-5 with TRBJ2-7, with 12 bases aligning to TRBD2. The CDR3 length is 12 residues. Germline CDR1 is MNHEY and CDR2 is SVGAGI. V lost 5 bases and J lost 7; bases outside the gene matches: 0. CDR3 region: CASSGLAGEQYF. CDR3 nucleotide sequence: TGTGCCAGCAGTGGACTAGCGGGGGAGCAGTACTTC.

This clone is a singleton in its sample. The chain recombines TRBV5-1 with TRBJ2-7; 14 positions agree with TRBD2. With V trimmed by 2 bases and J by 6 bases, 7 bases remained unmatched. CDR1 SGHRS and CDR2 YFSETQ come from the germline V gene. CDR3 length: 16 amino acids. The CDR3 DNA sequence: TGCGCCAGCAGCTTTCAGACTAGCGGGAGGGCGCGCGAGCAGTACTTC. Protein sequence: CASSFQTSGRAREQYF.

V is TRBV6-5 and J is TRBJ2-7; TRBD2 might be the D (7 bases). CDR1 and CDR2 (germline): MNHEY, SVGAGI. The V end was cut by 2 bases, the J end by 5 bases, with 19 bases between. This CDR3 contains 16 residues. The CDR3 coding sequence is TGTGCCAGCAGTTACGGGGAGGGGGGGGGCGCCCACGAGCAGTACTTC. This translates into CASSYGEGGGAHEQYF.